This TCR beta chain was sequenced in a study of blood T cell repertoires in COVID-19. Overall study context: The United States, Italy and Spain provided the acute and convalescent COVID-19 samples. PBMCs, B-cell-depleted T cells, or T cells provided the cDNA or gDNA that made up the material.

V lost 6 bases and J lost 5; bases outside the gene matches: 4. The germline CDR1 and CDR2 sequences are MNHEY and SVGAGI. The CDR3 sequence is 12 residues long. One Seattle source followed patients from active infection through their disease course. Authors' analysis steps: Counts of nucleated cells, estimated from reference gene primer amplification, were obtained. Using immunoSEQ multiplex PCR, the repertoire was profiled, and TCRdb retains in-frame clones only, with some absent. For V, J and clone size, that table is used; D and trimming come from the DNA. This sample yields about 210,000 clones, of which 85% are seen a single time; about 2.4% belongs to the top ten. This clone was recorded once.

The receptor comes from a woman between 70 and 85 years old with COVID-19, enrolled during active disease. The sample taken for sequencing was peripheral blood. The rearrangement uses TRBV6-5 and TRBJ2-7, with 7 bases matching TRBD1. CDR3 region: CASRTGFDEQYF. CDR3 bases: TGTGCCAGCAGGACAGGGTTCGACGAGCAGTACTTC.